One and the same sample provided the 20 T cell receptor beta chains below, sequenced in a study of T cells in Graves' hyperthyroidism and ophthalmopathy (dated by TCRdb to the late 2010s). The library was produced with multiplex PCR. The sequencer listed for this sample is Illumina HiSeq 2000. The TCR beta CDR3 regions were amplified from RNA transcripts. The TCR CDR3 was subjected to a first round of RT-PCR using the HTBI primer set and the Qiagen OneStep RT-PCR kit. Through fastp at Q25 and MiXCR, TCRdb rebuilt clones from the public reads, retaining in-frame beta chains. Rows are unified per CDR3 protein, each entry keeping the most common DNA and genes. A total of around 420,000 distinct CDR3 sequences appear in this sample, roughly an eighth of them only once. 5% to 6.5% of the sample rests with the top ten. Sample: blood. The receptor set was obtained from a woman under 30 with Graves' hyperthyroidism.

The chain recombines TRBV7-8 with TRBJ2-7, with D tentatively TRBD2 (5 bases). The germline gives CDR1 SGHVS, CDR2 FQNEAQ. The V end lost 5 bases, the J end lost 5 bases, and 16 bases lay between the germline ends. The CDR3 sequence is 14 residues long. CDR3 nucleotide sequence: TGTGCCAGCAGCCATCAACCGGGAATTAACGAGCAGTACTTC. Translated: CASSHQPGINEQYF.

The sample holds many counts of this clonotype. The V call is TRBV20-1, the J call TRBJ2-3; 7 positions match TRBD2. V dropped 0 bases and J dropped 6; count of bases not matched to a gene: 9. CDR1 and CDR2 from the germline V gene are DFQATT and SNEGSKA (reference sequence). The CDR3 covers 15 residues. The CDR3 DNA sequence: TGCAGTGCTAGAGACTGGACTAGTATGGCGGATACGCAGTATTTT. Its translation is CSARDWTSMADTQYF.

This clonotype was seen ten or more times. V and J are TRBV6-1 and TRBJ2-2; 10 bases line up with TRBD2. The CDR3 runs to 15 residues. Trimming at V came to 6 bases and at J to 4 bases, leaving 5 bases not matched to a gene. Germline-derived CDR1 and CDR2 are MNHNS and SASEGT. The CDR3 DNA is TGTGCCAGCAGCGCTAGCGGGAGTTTCACCGGGGAGCTGTTTTTT. Amino acid sequence: CASSASGSFTGELFF.

In its sample, this clonotype was seen a few times. For the CDR3, the DNA is TGTGCCAGCAGTAGAGACAGGGGGGTTGGGGCCCAGCATTTT. Residues: CASSRDRGVGAQHF. The chain has TRBV12-3 or TRBV12-4 and TRBJ1-5; the match to TRBD1 covers 9 bases. CDR3 length equals 14 residues. J lost 11 bases, V lost 5 bases, and 10 bases had no gene match.

This clonotype was counted ten times or more. The chain couples TRBV6-2 or TRBV6-3 to TRBJ2-7, with D tentatively TRBD1 (6 bases). V was pared by 7 bases and J by 4 bases, with 14 bases between. The CDR3 loop spans 13 amino acids. CDR1 is MNHEY, CDR2 SVGEGT, per germline. CDR3 sequence (DNA): TGTGCCAGCACCCATCTAGGGGGTTACGAGCAGTACTTC. Its protein product is CASTHLGGYEQYF.

This clonotype has a handful of counts. The rearrangement uses TRBV19 and TRBJ2-2; TRBD2 matches at 10 bases. CDR3 length: 17 amino acids. Per the germline V gene, CDR1 is LNHDA and CDR2 is SQIVND (reference sequence). Losses at the gene ends were 3 bases for V and 0 bases for J; bases not matched to a gene: 4. The CDR3 reads CASSIGLAGANTGELFF. The CDR3, as DNA: TGTGCCAGTAGTATCGGGCTAGCGGGAGCGAACACCGGGGAGCTGTTTTTT.

The sample holds many counts of this clonotype. This chain links TRBV12-3 or TRBV12-4 with TRBJ2-1; a possible D gene is TRBD1 (5 bases). The CDR3 is made up of 16 amino acids. V lost 2 bases and J lost 4, with 15 bases in between. The CDR3 reads CASSLRTGDRYNEQFF. The CDR3 DNA is TGTGCCAGCAGTTTAAGAACAGGCGACCGATACAATGAGCAGTTCTTC.

The count of this clonotype is one. A much larger clone sits a single nucleotide away, making a read error possible. V and J are TRBV28 and TRBJ1-1; D ambiguous. V lost 6 bases and J 5 bases, leaving 19 bases between the germline ends. Germline assignment: CDR1 MDHEN and CDR2 SYDVKM. The CDR3 covers 15 residues. The CDR3 reads CASRETRVGGTEAFF. In DNA form, the CDR3 reads TGTGCCAGCAGGGAAACAAGGGTGGGTGGGACTGAAGCTTTCTTT.

The chain links TRBV9 to TRBJ1-2; the D is unclear. This CDR3 has 14 residues. CDR1 is SGDLS, CDR2 YYNGEE, per germline. V lost 0 bases and J 7 bases, leaving 13 bases between the germline ends. The CDR3 is CASSVGSTRGGYTF. In DNA form, the CDR3 reads TGTGCCAGCAGCGTAGGTAGTACTCGGGGTGGCTACACCTTC.

This clonotype was observed many times. The V gene is TRBV29-1, the J gene TRBJ1-1, with D perhaps matching TRBD1 (5 bases). CDR1 and CDR2 (germline): SQVTM, ANQGSEA. This CDR3 comprises 12 residues. Between the trimmed V and J ends, which lost 6 bases and 5 bases, there was a span of 13 bases. CDR3 coding DNA: TGCAGCGTGGGACGGCCCAGTACTGAAGCTTTCTTT. It translates to CSVGRPSTEAFF.

This clonotype occurred many times. The chain has TRBV2 and TRBJ1-1; the D is unclear. Between the trimmed V and J ends, which lost 4 bases and 0 bases, there was a span of 21 bases. The CDR3 loop spans 18 amino acids. CDR1 SNHLY and CDR2 FYNNEI come from the germline V gene. The CDR3 DNA follows: TGTGCCAGCAGTGGTGGTTTGGGGAGCGTTAGGCTGAACACTGAAGCTTTCTTT. This codes for CASSGGLGSVRLNTEAFF.

V gene TRBV6-1 combines with J gene TRBJ1-1; D unresolved. Trimming stripped 8 bases from V and 1 base from J, with 8 bases between. This CDR3 comprises 12 residues. The germline gives CDR1 MNHNS, CDR2 SASEGT. The chain's CDR3 is CASGNTNTEAFF. The CDR3 region has the DNA TGTGCCAGCGGAAATACGAACACTGAAGCTTTCTTT.

The chain has TRBV20-1 and TRBJ2-1; 8 bases are a match to TRBD1. The V gene's germline CDR1 is DFQATT and CDR2 SNEGSKA (reference sequence). This CDR3 contains 18 residues. With V trimmed by 0 bases and J by 3 bases, 13 bases remained unmatched. CDR3 sequence reads: CSAREAGGKGYGYNEQFF. DNA for the CDR3: TGCAGTGCTAGAGAAGCAGGGGGCAAGGGCTATGGCTACAATGAGCAGTTCTTC.

This clonotype was observed at least ten times. The chain is built from TRBV6-6 and TRBJ1-5; 8 positions match TRBD1. The CDR3 runs to 15 residues. Germline trimming cut 2 bases from V and 5 bases from J; bases unmatched to any gene: 5. Germline V gives CDR1 MNHNY, CDR2 SVGAGI (reference sequence). CDR3 coding DNA: TGTGCCAGCAGTTACAGCACAGGGGGAGATCAGCCCCAGCATTTT. This translates into CASSYSTGGDQPQHF.

This clonotype was found many times. V gene TRBV11-2 combines with J gene TRBJ1-1; D may be TRBD1 (6 bases). The CDR3 contains 14 residues. Looked up from germline, CDR1 is SGHAT and CDR2 is FQNNGV. V was pared by 7 bases and J by 5 bases, with 17 bases between. The CDR3 reads CASNPQGRGTEAFF. The CDR3 nucleotides are TGTGCCAGCAACCCCCAGGGGAGGGGAACTGAAGCTTTCTTT.

The V gene is TRBV19, the J gene TRBJ1-1; TRBD1 is a possible D gene (6 bases). There are 15 residues in the CDR3. Germline lookup yields CDR1 LNHDA and CDR2 SQIVND (reference sequence). V was cut by 3 bases and J by 2 bases, with 13 bases left in between. CDR3: CASSMRAGANTEAFF. CDR3 nucleotide sequence: TGTGCCAGTAGTATGAGGGCAGGGGCCAACACTGAAGCTTTCTTT.

This clonotype came up many times. J is TRBJ1-6 and V is TRBV28; D is unclear. Trimming took off 3 bases at V and 7 bases at J, with 13 bases between the two ends. CDR3 length equals 15 residues. Per the germline V gene, CDR1 is MDHEN and CDR2 is SYDVKM. Written as DNA, the CDR3 is TGTGCCAGCAGTTTTAGCGCAGGTTTGAATTCACCCCTCCACTTT. It is translated as CASSFSAGLNSPLHF. Full variable domain (rest looked up from reference TRBV28 and TRBJ1-6): DVKVTQSSRYLVKRTGEKVFLECVQDMDHENMFWYRQDPGLGLRLIYFSYDVKMKEKGDIPEGYSVSREKKERFSLILESASTNQTSMYLCASSFSAGLNSPLHFGNGTRLTVT.

In its sample, this clonotype was seen many times. This chain uses TRBV18 with TRBJ2-5, with D unclear. The CDR3 has 12 amino acids. Between the trimmed V and J ends, which lost 8 bases and 5 bases, there was a span of 12 bases. The germline V gene has CDR1 KGHSH and CDR2 LQKENI. CDR3 sequence (DNA): TGTGCCAGCAGCCCATTCGGGGAGACCCAGTACTTC. The encoded protein is CASSPFGETQYF.

The gene calls are TRBV27 and TRBJ1-1, with 8 bases that match TRBD1. J gave up 10 bases and V 6 bases, and 7 bases lay outside the gene matches. The CDR3 consists of 12 residues. Germline CDR1 is MNHEY and CDR2 is SMNVEV (reference sequence). CDR3 bases: TGTGCCAGCAGACAGGGGGGGGGGCGAGCTTTCTTT. Protein sequence: CASRQGGGRAFF.

J is TRBJ1-6 and V is TRBV18; D is unclear. Germline CDR1 and CDR2: KGHSH and LQKENI. The CDR3 consists of 15 residues. Trimming took off 1 base at V and 5 bases at J, with 9 bases between the two ends. The CDR3 region has the DNA TGTGCCAGCTCACCACGGGAGATTGATAATTCACCCCTCCACTTT. Protein: CASSPREIDNSPLHF.